The 23 T cell receptor beta chains given below trace back to one sample, sequenced in a study of T-cell memory formation after mild COVID-19. TCRdb used MiXCR to reprocess the 5' RACE reads, holding one entry per CDR3 protein. The repertoire consists of about 540,000 distinct CDR3 sequences, with 20% occurring once and the leading ten covering about an eighth. Source material: PBMCs or a T cell subset sorted from them (not recorded which). All receptors derive from an adult woman who had mild COVID-19 (a few samples of this study predate the infection). Cell type and time point are not known.

In its sample, this clonotype was seen a few times. This chain joins TRBV20-1 and TRBJ2-1; 8 bases match TRBD2. Trimming took 6 bases from V and 9 from J; bases not matched to a gene: 7. Germline loops: CDR1 DFQATT, CDR2 SNEGSKA (reference sequence). There are 12 residues in the CDR3. Here the CDR3 reads CSAAGGITEQFF. The DNA of the CDR3 is TGCAGTGCGGCGGGAGGAATCACTGAGCAGTTCTTC.

The chain is built from TRBV30 and TRBJ1-5, with D uncertain. Germline V gene sequence: CDR1 GTSNPN, CDR2 SVGIG (reference sequence). The CDR3 loop spans 15 amino acids. Trimming removed 1 base from V and 1 base from J, with 11 bases in between. DNA for the CDR3: TGTGCCTGGAGTGGGGGAGTTGGGAGCAATCAGCCCCAGCATTTT. Residues: CAWSGGVGSNQPQHF.

V is TRBV3-1 and J is TRBJ2-4, with a tentative D call TRBD2 (5 bases). V was shortened by 2 bases and J by 0 bases, with 8 bases between the two germline ends. This CDR3 comprises 15 residues. The V gene's germline CDR1 is LGHDT and CDR2 YNNKEL (reference sequence). CDR3 sequence (DNA): TGTGCCAGCAGCCAAACAGCGGTAGCCAAAAACATTCAGTACTTC. Protein sequence: CASSQTAVAKNIQYF.

The table lists this clonotype with a few counts. The CDR3 region is CASSQELRVSTDTQYF. The CDR3 DNA reads as TGTGCCAGCAGCCAAGAGTTAAGGGTTAGCACAGATACGCAGTATTTT. The V and J genes are TRBV3-1 and TRBJ2-3; D gene ambiguous. Germline V gene data show CDR1 as LGHDT and CDR2 as YNNKEL (reference sequence). There are 16 residues in the CDR3. Trimming cost V 0 bases and J 0 bases, with 10 bases left between them.

The chain has TRBV20-1 and TRBJ1-4; 8 bases agree with TRBD1. The CDR3 runs 16 residues. V gave up 5 bases and J gave up 2 bases; unmatched junction bases: 10. CDR1 is DFQATT, CDR2 SNEGSKA, per germline (reference sequence). The CDR3 region is CSAHGQGGSTNEKLFF. The CDR3 nucleotides are TGCAGTGCTCACGGACAGGGTGGGAGCACTAATGAAAAACTGTTTTTT.

In its sample, this clonotype was seen a few times. The V and J genes are TRBV7-8 and TRBJ2-4; weak D call: TRBD1 (6 bases). Per the germline V gene, CDR1 is SGHVS and CDR2 is FQNEAQ. The CDR3 spans 16 residues. Trimming removed 1 base from V and 3 bases from J, with 13 bases in between. This CDR3 is CASSLVGHNVKNIQYF. DNA for the CDR3: TGTGCCAGCAGCTTAGTGGGACATAACGTCAAAAACATTCAGTACTTC.

This clonotype was observed a few times. The chain couples TRBV18 to TRBJ2-1; TRBD1 might be the D (6 bases). This CDR3 contains 16 residues. V lost 4 bases, J lost 5 bases, and 18 bases lay in between. Germline values: CDR1 KGHSH, CDR2 LQKENI. The CDR3 nucleotides are TGTGCCAGCTCACGGGACCAGGGGTCGTCAGACAATGAGCAGTTCTTC. This gives the protein CASSRDQGSSDNEQFF. Using reference TRBV18 and TRBJ2-1 for the parts outside the CDR3, the full variable domain is NAGVMQNPRHLVRRRGQEARLRCSPMKGHSHVYWYRQLPEEGLKFMVYLQKENIIDESGMPKERFSAEFPKEGPSILRIQQVVRGDSAAYFCASSRDQGSSDNEQFFGPGTRLTVL.

This clonotype showed up just a few times. CDR3 DNA: TGCGCCAGCAGGACGGGGACTATGAACACTGAAGCTTTCTTT. Translation gives CASRTGTMNTEAFF. The chain employs TRBV5-1 and TRBJ1-1, with D possibly TRBD1 on 5 matching bases. The V gene's germline CDR1 is SGHRS and CDR2 YFSETQ. The V end lost 5 bases, the J end lost 0 bases, and 11 bases lay between the germline ends. The CDR3 spans 14 residues.

This clonotype has just a few counts. The CDR3 is CASSLGINQPQHF. The CDR3 DNA reads TGTGCCAGCAGCTTGGGTATCAATCAGCCCCAGCATTTT. The chain carries TRBV12-3 or TRBV12-4 and TRBJ1-5; D unresolved. Trimming pared 6 bases from V and 3 bases from J, leaving 9 bases between. The CDR3 has 13 amino acids.

This clonotype was counted at least ten times. This chain uses TRBV29-1 with TRBJ2-3; D is possibly TRBD1 (5 bases). Trimming removed 3 bases at V and 0 bases at J, with 7 bases between. This CDR3 region has 13 residues. Germline assignment: CDR1 SQVTM and CDR2 ANQGSEA. CDR3 loop: CSVEAGSTDTQYF. The CDR3 bases are TGCAGCGTTGAGGCAGGGAGCACAGATACGCAGTATTTT.

This clonotype has just one count. The V call is TRBV28, the J call TRBJ2-7, with D perhaps TRBD1 or TRBD2 (5 bases each). Trimming stripped 6 bases from V and 4 bases from J, with 13 bases between. The CDR3 is made up of 13 amino acids. CDR1 and CDR2 (germline): MDHEN, SYDVKM. The CDR3 is CASRGTVKYEQYF. CDR3 DNA sequence: TGTGCCAGCAGGGGGACGGTGAAATACGAGCAGTACTTC.

The chain is built from TRBV5-1 and TRBJ2-5; 11 nucleotides agree with TRBD1. The germline CDR1 and CDR2 sequences are SGHRS and YFSETQ. This CDR3 has 15 amino acids. V shed 4 bases, J shed 5 bases, and the junction held 7 bases outside the gene matches. The DNA of the CDR3 is TGCGCCAGCAGCAAGTGGACAGGGGGCGCGGAGACCCAGTACTTC. The encoded protein is CASSKWTGGAETQYF.

The gene calls are TRBV6-6 and TRBJ1-1; TRBD1 matches at 9 bases. Germline lookup yields CDR1 MNHNY and CDR2 SVGAGI (reference sequence). This CDR3 is 13 amino acids long. The trim removed 5 bases at V and 6 bases at J, leaving 4 bases unmatched. CDR3 sequence reads: CASSRQGVAEAFF. CDR3 DNA: TGTGCCAGCAGTAGACAGGGGGTCGCTGAAGCTTTCTTT.

This clonotype occurred a few times. The genes are TRBV27 and TRBJ2-7; TRBD2 matches 9 bases. The germline V gene encodes CDR1 MNHEY and CDR2 SMNVEV (reference sequence). V trimming: 5 bases; J trimming: 5 bases; junction bases outside the gene matches: 13. This CDR3 spans 16 amino acids. CDR3 nucleotides: TGTGCCAGCAGTCCTCGTTCTAGCGGGACGGTCCACGAGCAGTACTTC. It translates to CASSPRSSGTVHEQYF.

This clonotype was seen more than once but under ten times. This chain joins TRBV20-1 and TRBJ2-1; 7 nucleotides match TRBD2. The CDR3 has 14 amino acids. The V gene end was trimmed by 3 bases and the J gene end by 3 bases; junction bases not matched to a gene: 5. In germline, CDR1 is DFQATT, CDR2 SNEGSKA (reference sequence). CDR3 sequence reads: CSASGGILYNEQFF. The DNA of the CDR3 is TGCAGTGCTAGCGGGGGGATACTCTACAATGAGCAGTTCTTC.

V gene TRBV4-2 combines with J gene TRBJ2-3, with 9 bases aligning to TRBD1. The CDR3 consists of 18 residues. Germline V CDR1 and CDR2: LGHNA, YNFKEQ. V shed 1 base, J shed 2 bases, and the junction held 10 bases outside the gene matches. The CDR3 loop reads CASSQVGSGQGNTDTQYF. The DNA for the CDR3 is TGTGCCAGCAGCCAAGTTGGATCGGGACAGGGTAACACAGATACGCAGTATTTT.

This clonotype was observed a handful of times. This chain uses TRBV12-3 or TRBV12-4 with TRBJ2-7; no definite D call. The CDR3 contains 14 residues. The V end lost 7 bases, the J end lost 0 bases, and 13 bases lay between the germline ends. The CDR3 sequence: CASKRASSSYEQYF. The CDR3 nucleotides read TGTGCCAGCAAACGGGCCTCCTCCTCCTACGAGCAGTACTTC.

The chain carries TRBV7-6 and TRBJ2-7, with 7 bases lining up with TRBD2. V lost 5 bases to trimming and J lost 3 bases; unmatched junction nucleotides: 7. The CDR3 is 14 residues long. CDR1 SGHVS and CDR2 FNYEAQ come from the germline V gene. The CDR3 coding sequence is TGTGCCAGCAGCCCGACTAGCACTTTCTACGAGCAGTACTTC. This translates into CASSPTSTFYEQYF.

The chain recombines TRBV7-2 with TRBJ2-3, with D perhaps TRBD1 or TRBD2 (7 bases each). This CDR3 is built from 15 residues. V was shortened by 8 bases and J by 7 bases, with 22 bases between the two germline ends. Germline CDR1 reads SGHTA; CDR2 reads FQGNSA. The chain's CDR3 is CASGGAGTESYTQYF. The CDR3 region has the DNA TGTGCCAGCGGGGGGGCCGGGACAGAGTCCTATACGCAGTATTTT.

The chain recombines TRBV7-9 with TRBJ2-5, with D tentatively TRBD2 (5 bases). The CDR3 extends over 15 amino acids. With 1 base removed from V and 0 bases from J, the gap between germline ends came to 9 bases. Germline V gene lookup returns CDR1 SEHNR and CDR2 FQNEAQ (reference sequence). The CDR3 here is CASSLVGGDQETQYF. DNA of the CDR3: TGTGCCAGCAGCTTAGTTGGAGGTGACCAAGAGACCCAGTACTTC.

The chain has TRBV18 and TRBJ1-3, with 11 bases identical to TRBD1. The ends lost 3 bases at V and 4 bases at J; junction bases unmatched: 5. CDR3 length: 16 amino acids. CDR1 and CDR2 (germline): KGHSH, LQKENI. The CDR3 protein is CASSPPDRGLGNTIYF. In DNA form, the CDR3 reads TGTGCCAGCTCACCCCCGGACAGGGGGCTCGGAAACACCATATATTTT.

This CDR3 is CSAPRTSGGSYNEQFF. The CDR3 coding sequence is TGCAGTGCTCCCAGGACTAGCGGAGGCTCCTACAATGAGCAGTTCTTC. V usage is TRBV20-1 and J usage is TRBJ2-1; 10 bases are shared with TRBD2. The germline V gene has CDR1 DFQATT and CDR2 SNEGSKA (reference sequence). The junction had 7 bases not matched to a gene; V was cut back by 5 bases and J by 0 bases. The CDR3 runs 16 residues.

This clonotype was observed a handful of times. The chain links TRBV20-1 to TRBJ2-5; the match to TRBD2 covers 9 bases. From germline, CDR1 is DFQATT and CDR2 SNEGSKA (reference sequence). CDR3 length equals 11 residues. J lost 11 bases, V lost 3 bases, and 4 bases had no gene match. CDR3 protein: CSARGLAGQYF. The CDR3 DNA reads as TGCAGTGCTAGGGGACTAGCAGGGCAGTACTTC.